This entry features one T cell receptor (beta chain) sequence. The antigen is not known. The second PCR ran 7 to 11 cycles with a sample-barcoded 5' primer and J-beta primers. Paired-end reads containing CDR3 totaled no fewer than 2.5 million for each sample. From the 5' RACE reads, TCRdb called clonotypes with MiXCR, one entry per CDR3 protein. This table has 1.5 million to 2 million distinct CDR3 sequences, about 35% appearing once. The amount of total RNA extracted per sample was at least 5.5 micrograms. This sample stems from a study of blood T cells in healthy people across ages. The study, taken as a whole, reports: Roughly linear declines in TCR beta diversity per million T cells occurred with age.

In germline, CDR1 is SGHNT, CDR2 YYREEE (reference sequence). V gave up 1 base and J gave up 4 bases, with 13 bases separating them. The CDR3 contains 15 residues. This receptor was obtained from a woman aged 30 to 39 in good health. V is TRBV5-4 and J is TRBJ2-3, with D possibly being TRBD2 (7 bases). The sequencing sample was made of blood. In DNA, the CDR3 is TGTGCCAGCAGCTTGCGCGGGGGCGGGTCAGATACGCAGTATTTT. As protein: CASSLRGGGSDTQYF.